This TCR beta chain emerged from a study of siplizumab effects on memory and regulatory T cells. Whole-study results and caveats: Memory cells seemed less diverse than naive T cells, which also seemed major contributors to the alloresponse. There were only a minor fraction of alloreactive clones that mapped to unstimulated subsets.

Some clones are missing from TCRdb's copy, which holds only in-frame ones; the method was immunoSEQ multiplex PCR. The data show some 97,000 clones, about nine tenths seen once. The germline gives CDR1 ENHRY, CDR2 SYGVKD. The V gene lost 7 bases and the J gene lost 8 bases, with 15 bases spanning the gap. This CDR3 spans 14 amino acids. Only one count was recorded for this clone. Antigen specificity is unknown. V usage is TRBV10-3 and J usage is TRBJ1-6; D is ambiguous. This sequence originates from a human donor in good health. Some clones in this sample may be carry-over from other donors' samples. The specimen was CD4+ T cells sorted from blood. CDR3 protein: CAINGLGGDSPLHF. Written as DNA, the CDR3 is TGTGCCATCAACGGGTTAGGTGGGGATTCACCCCTCCACTTT.